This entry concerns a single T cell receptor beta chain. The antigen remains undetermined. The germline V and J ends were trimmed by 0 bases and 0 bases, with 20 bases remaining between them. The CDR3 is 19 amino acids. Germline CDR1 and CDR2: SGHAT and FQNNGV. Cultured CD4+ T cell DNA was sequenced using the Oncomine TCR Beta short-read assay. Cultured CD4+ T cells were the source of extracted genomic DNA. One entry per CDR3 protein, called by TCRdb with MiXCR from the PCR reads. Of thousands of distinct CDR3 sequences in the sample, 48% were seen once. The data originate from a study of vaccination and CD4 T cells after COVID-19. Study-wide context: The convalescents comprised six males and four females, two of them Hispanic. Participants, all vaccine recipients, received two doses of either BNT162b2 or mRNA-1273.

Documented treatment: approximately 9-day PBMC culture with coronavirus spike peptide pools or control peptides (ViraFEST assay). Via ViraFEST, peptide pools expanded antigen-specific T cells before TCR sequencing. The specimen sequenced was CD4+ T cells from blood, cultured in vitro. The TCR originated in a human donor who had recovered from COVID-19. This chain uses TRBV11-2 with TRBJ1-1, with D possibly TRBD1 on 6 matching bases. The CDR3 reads CASSLDRGRGLGMNTEAFF. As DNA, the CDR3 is TGTGCCAGCAGCTTAGATCGGGGCAGGGGACTTGGGATGAACACTGAAGCTTTCTTT.